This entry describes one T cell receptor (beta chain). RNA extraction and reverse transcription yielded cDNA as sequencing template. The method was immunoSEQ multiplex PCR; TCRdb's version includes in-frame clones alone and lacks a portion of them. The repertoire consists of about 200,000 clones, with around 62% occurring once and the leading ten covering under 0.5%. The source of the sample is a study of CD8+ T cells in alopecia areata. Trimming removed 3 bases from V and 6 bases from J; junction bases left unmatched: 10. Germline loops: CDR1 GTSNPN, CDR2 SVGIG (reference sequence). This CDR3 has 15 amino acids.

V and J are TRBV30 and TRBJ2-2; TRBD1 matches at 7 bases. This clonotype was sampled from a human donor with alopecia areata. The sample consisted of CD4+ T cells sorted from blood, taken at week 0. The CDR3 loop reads CAWSMGTVIAGELFF. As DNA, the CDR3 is TGTGCCTGGAGCATGGGGACAGTTATCGCCGGGGAGCTGTTTTTT.